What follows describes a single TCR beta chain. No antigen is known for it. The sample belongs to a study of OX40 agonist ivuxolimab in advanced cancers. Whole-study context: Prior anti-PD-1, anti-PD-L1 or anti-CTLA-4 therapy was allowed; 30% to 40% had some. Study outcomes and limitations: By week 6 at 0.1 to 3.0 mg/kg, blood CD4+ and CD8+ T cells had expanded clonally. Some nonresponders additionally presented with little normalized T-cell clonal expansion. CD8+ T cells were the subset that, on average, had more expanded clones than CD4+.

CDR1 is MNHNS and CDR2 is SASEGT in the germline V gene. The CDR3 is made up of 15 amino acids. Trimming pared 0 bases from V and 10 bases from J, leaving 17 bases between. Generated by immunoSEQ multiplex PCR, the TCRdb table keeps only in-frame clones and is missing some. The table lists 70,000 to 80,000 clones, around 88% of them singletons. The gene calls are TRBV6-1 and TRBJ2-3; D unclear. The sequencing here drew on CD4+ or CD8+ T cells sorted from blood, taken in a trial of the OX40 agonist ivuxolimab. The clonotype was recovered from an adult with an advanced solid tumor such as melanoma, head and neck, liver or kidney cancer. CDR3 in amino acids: CASSEATLAVVSQYF. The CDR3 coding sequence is TGTGCCAGCAGTGAAGCTACATTAGCTGTCGTTTCGCAGTATTTT.